The T cell receptor beta chain under discussion was sequenced for a study of cytomegalovirus exposure and HLA in healthy donors. A note on this clone: The antigen is undetermined.

PCR was performed using 60 Vbeta and 13 Jbeta primers. Clones were read by immunoSEQ multiplex PCR, and TCRdb kept only the in-frame ones, dropping some. The table lists roughly 200,000 clones. General study points: The authors later linked a missense DCLRE1C variant to TCR beta V- and J-gene trimming. According to an earlier analysis, most TCR beta V segments yielded productive rearrangements about 87% or about 30% of the time.

Germline V lookup: CDR1 MDHEN, CDR2 SYDVKM. There are 13 residues in the CDR3. V was cut by 8 bases and J by 2 bases, with 13 bases left in between. This sequence originates from a girl aged 2 to 9 in good health and CMV-seropositive. The chain links TRBV28 to TRBJ2-7; possibly TRBD1 for D (6 bases). Sequencing used PBMCs. CDR3 nucleotides: TGTGCCAGCCTTGGGACACCGACCTACGAGCAGTACTTC. Its protein product is CASLGTPTYEQYF.